This T cell receptor beta chain derives from a study of human T cells and chemical hapten exposure. Study information: The patients were mostly female; they had alopecia areata, totalis or universalis. Notes on the study in general: With regard to DPC sensitization, TCRs above 1 in 1000 frequency did not change.

This sample's time point: patch test 1, 2 weeks after DPC sensitization. Treatment here: therapeutic diphenylcyclopropenone sensitization with weekly scalp DPC. Donors, patients with alopecia ranging from 18 to 70 years old and judged suitable for DPC, provided samples. This clonotype was observed at least ten times. Its antigen remains unidentified. As handled by the study authors: Sampled TCR counts reached a median of approximately 94,000 per sample, with values ranging from roughly 20,000 to 700,000. TCRdb used MiXCR to reprocess the RACE reads, holding one entry per CDR3 protein. V and J calls and clone size were set by TCRdb, not the authors. Seen here are approximately 350,000 distinct CDR3 sequences, around 7% observed once, and the top ten hold approximately 8%. Germline lookup yields CDR1 SGHRS and CDR2 YFSETQ. With 1 base removed from V and 0 bases from J, the gap between germline ends came to 9 bases. The CDR3 spans 15 residues.

Specimen: whole blood, collected in connection with sensitization to the hapten diphenylcyclopropenone (DPC). The chain couples TRBV5-1 to TRBJ2-3, with D hard to call. This receptor was taken from a woman younger than 35 with alopecia areata. Some clones in this sample may be carry-over from other donors' samples. The CDR3 is CASSLNPISTDTQYF. As DNA, the CDR3 is TGCGCCAGCAGCTTGAACCCCATTAGCACAGATACGCAGTATTTT.